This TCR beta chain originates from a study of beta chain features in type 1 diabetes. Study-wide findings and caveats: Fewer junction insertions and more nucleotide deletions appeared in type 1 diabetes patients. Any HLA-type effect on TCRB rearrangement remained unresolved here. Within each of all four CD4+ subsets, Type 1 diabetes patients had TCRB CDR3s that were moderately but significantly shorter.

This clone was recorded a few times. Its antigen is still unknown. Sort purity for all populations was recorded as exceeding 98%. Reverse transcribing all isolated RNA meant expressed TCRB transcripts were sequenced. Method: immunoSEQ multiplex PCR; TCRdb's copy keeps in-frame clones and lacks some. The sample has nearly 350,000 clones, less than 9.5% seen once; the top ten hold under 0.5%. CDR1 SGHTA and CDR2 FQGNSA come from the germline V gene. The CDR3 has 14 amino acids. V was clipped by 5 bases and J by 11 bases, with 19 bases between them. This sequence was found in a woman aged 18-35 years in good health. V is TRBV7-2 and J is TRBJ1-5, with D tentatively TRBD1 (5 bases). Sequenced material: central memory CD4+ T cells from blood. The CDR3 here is CASSVNRGSRAQHF. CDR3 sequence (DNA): TGTGCCAGCAGCGTCAATAGGGGTAGTAGGGCCCAGCATTTT.